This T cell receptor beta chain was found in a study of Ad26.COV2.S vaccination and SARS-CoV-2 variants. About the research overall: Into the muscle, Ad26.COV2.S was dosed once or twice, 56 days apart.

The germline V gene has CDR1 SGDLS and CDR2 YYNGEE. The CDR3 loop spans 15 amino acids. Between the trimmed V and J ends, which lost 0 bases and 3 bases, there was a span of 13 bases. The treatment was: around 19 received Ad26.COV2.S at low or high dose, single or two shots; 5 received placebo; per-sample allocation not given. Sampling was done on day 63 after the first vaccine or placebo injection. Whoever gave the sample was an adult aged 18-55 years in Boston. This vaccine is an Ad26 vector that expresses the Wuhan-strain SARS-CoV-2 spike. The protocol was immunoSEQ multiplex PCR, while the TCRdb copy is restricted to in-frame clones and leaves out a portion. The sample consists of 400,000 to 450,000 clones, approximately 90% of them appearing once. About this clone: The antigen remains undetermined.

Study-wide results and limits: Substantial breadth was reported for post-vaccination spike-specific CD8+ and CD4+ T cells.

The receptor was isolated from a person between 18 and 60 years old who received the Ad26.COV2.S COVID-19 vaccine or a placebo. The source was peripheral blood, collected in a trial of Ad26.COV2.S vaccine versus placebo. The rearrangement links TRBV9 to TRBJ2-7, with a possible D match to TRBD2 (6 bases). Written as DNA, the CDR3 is TGTGCCAGCAGCGTAGATCCGGGAGAGAACTACGAGCAGTACTTC. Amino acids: CASSVDPGENYEQYF. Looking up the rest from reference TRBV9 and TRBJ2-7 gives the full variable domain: DSGVTQTPKHLITATGQRVTLRCSPRSGDLSVYWYQQSLDQGLQFLIQYYNGEERAKGNILERFSAQQFPDLHSELNLSSLELGDSALYFCASSVDPGENYEQYFGPGTRLTVT.